This TCR beta chain emerged from a study of T cell responses to AZD1222 COVID-19 vaccine (dated by TCRdb to about 2021). A note on the overall study: AZD1222 recipients with second doses at about 4 weeks or about 12 weeks were pooled, because spike-specific TCR depth and breadth did not differ between schedules. A total of 240 or so trial participants underwent TCR sequencing, of whom about 210 had received two doses of AZD1222 and some 26 had received two doses of the MenACWY control vaccine. Enrollment into the trials was organized by age into subgroups of 18-55, 56-69 and 70-plus years, and those subgroups contained 148, 28 and 57 TCR-sequenced participants, respectively.

Counted from cysteine to phenylalanine, this CDR3 has 14 amino acids. CDR3 DNA is the only sequence kept; it has 42 bases, read in frame from the first base. V is pruned by 5 bases and J by 8 bases, leaving 6 bases of the junction without a gene match. CDR1 and CDR2 (MNHEY, SMNVEV) derive from the germline V gene (reference sequence). The CDR3 regions of human TCRbeta chains were analyzed by immunosequencing. The original pipeline was this. Repertoire TCRs were checked for matches against a reference library of SARS-CoV-2-specific TCRs that had been generated using the MIRA antigen-specificity platform. Breadth was defined as the fraction of unique TCRs that were SARS-CoV-2-associated. Depth was defined as the fraction of total T cells that were SARS-CoV-2-associated. Each spike-specific TCR was assigned to its reactive spike region and to a CD4 or CD8 class using the MIRA data. Log10-transformed breadth and depth values were compared by one-way ANOVA with Sidak's multiple comparisons tests. The table comes from immuneACCESS by way of TCRdb, which keeps in-frame sequences with V and J called. Part of the clones is missing from these tables; in studies checked, under half for an unresolved V gene and the rest for unknown reasons. The DNA gave D and trimming, while V, J and clone size come from that table. This sample has 100,000 or so clones in its table, and about 83% of those were observed once. The ten top clones hold about 3% of the sample.

Per the publication, the time point label means: baseline before first vaccination. The vaccinee samples were drawn from two UK trials, COV001 and COV002, one of which was a single-blind randomized controlled phase 2/3 trial testing AZD1222 (ChAdOx1 nCoV-19) in healthy adults. For TCRbeta chain sequencing, PBMC samples from trial participants were taken at day 0 and at day 28 after the second dose. On this clone: Its specific antigen is unknown. Base qualities are not provided; no much larger clone lies one nucleotide away.

General study outcomes and caveats: The vaccine-associated CD4 TCRs covered the entire spike protein, and the dominant responses fell in regions 160-218 and 743-854. Reportedly, close to half of the unique spike-specific TCRs recognized epitopes lying outside the regions that are mutated in the B.1.351 and B.1.1.7 variants. A significant rise in spike-specific TCR breadth and depth was observed after two AZD1222 doses relative to day 0 and relative to MenACWY recipients. No day 14 peak-response samples were available, so repertoires were characterized only after the peak T cell response. Most participants were white British and females outnumbered males, and the authors suggested that clonal diversity may have been underestimated. The 56-69-year group was small, and its depth increase did not reach significance, likely because of low power. Conclusions about previously exposed vaccinees are limited because only a handful of AZD1222 recipients were SARS-CoV-2 seropositive at baseline.

Recombination joined TRBV27 with TRBJ1-4, with TRBD1 identical over 9 junction bases. This TCR came from an adult in good health. Specimen: peripheral blood, collected on day 0 of AZD1222 vaccination. The nucleotide sequence is TGTGCCAGCAGTACCGGGACAGGGCACGAAAAACTGTTTTTT. Translated, it reads CASSTGTGHEKLFF.